Following are 30 T cell receptor beta chains from one sample sequenced in a study of TIL therapy for anti-PD-1-resistant metastatic lung cancer. The immunoSEQ assay was v3. Method: immunoSEQ multiplex PCR; TCRdb's copy keeps in-frame clones and lacks some. Counted here are tens of thousands of clones, 65% to 80% occurring once; the ten biggest clones make up around 5.9%. The time point denotes: pre-treatment sample, taken before nivolumab and TIL therapy. Most excised metastases sampled were pleural nodules or supraclavicular lymph nodes. Sequencing used tumor tissue, obtained at baseline. The receptor set was obtained from a person aged 25-85 years with non-small cell lung cancer.

The rearrangement uses TRBV27 and TRBJ2-3; no clear D. CDR3 length equals 13 residues. V lost 5 bases, J lost 5 bases, and 11 bases lay in between. From germline, CDR1 is MNHEY and CDR2 SMNVEV (reference sequence). CDR3 sequence (DNA): TGTGCCAGCAGTGACCCACACCTAGATACGCAGTATTTT. This translates into CASSDPHLDTQYF.

V gene TRBV28 combines with J gene TRBJ2-7; D remains unclear. Trimming stripped 7 bases from V and 9 bases from J, with 4 bases between. CDR1 and CDR2 (germline): MDHEN, SYDVKM. CDR3 size: 8 residues. The CDR3 loop reads CASKRQYF. CDR3 DNA: TGTGCCAGCAAGAGGCAGTACTTC. Supplemented by reference TRBV28 and TRBJ2-7, the full variable domain reads DVKVTQSSRYLVKRTGEKVFLECVQDMDHENMFWYRQDPGLGLRLIYFSYDVKMKEKGDIPEGYSVSREKKERFSLILESASTNQTSMYLCASKRQYFGPGTRLTVT.

V is TRBV7-2 and J is TRBJ2-3; no clear D. CDR1 is SGHTA, CDR2 FQGNSA, per germline. Trimming shortened V by 4 bases and J by 5 bases, and 10 bases separated the two germline ends. The CDR3 runs to 13 residues. This CDR3 is CASSSGYGDTQYF. The CDR3 DNA sequence: TGTGCCAGCAGCTCGGGCTATGGAGATACGCAGTATTTT.

This clone appeared once. The V and J genes are TRBV13 and TRBJ2-1, with D tentatively TRBD2 (5 bases). The CDR3 consists of 14 residues. V lost 1 base and J 8 bases, leaving 12 bases between the germline ends. CDR1 and CDR2 (germline): PRHDT, FYEKMQ (reference sequence). This chain's CDR3 is CASSLEWSRDEQFF. The CDR3 nucleotides are TGTGCCAGCAGCTTAGAATGGTCGCGGGATGAGCAGTTCTTC.

The chain couples TRBV15 to TRBJ1-4; TRBD1 matches 8 bases. The CDR3 is 14 amino acids. Trimming took 5 bases from V and 7 from J; bases not matched to a gene: 6. Germline CDR1 LNHNV, CDR2 YYDKDF (reference sequence). The CDR3 reads CATSGTGGGEKLFF. CDR3 nucleotide sequence: TGTGCCACCAGCGGAACAGGGGGAGGTGAAAAACTGTTTTTT.

The gene calls are TRBV9 and TRBJ2-1; D is undetermined. CDR3 size: 15 residues. Germline V gene data show CDR1 as SGDLS and CDR2 as YYNGEE. V was clipped by 0 bases and J by 0 bases, with 7 bases between them. DNA of the CDR3: TGTGCCAGCAGCGTAGAGGTCCTCTCCTACAATGAGCAGTTCTTC. Translation: CASSVEVLSYNEQFF.

The rearrangement uses TRBV13 and TRBJ1-3; D is possibly TRBD1 (6 bases). The V gene's germline CDR1 is PRHDT and CDR2 FYEKMQ (reference sequence). Trimming removed 2 bases from V and 4 bases from J, with 12 bases in between. This CDR3 has 15 amino acids. The CDR3 DNA sequence: TGTGCCAGCAGCTTAATGGGGGGCCCGGGAAACACCATATATTTT. This translates into CASSLMGGPGNTIYF.

The CDR3 nucleotides are TGTGCCAGTAGTCCCAGGACTAGCGGGAGAAACCTGAACAATGAGCAGTTCTTC. The encoded protein is CASSPRTSGRNLNNEQFF. The chain is built from TRBV19 and TRBJ2-1; TRBD2 aligns across 13 bases. With V trimmed by 5 bases and J by 5 bases, 12 bases remained unmatched. The CDR3 consists of 18 residues. CDR1 LNHDA and CDR2 SQIVND come from the germline V gene (reference sequence). Drawing the rest from reference TRBV19 and TRBJ2-1, the complete variable domain is DGGITQSPKYLFRKEGQNVTLSCEQNLNHDAMYWYRQDPGQGLRLIYYSQIVNDFQKGDIAEGYSVSREKKESFPLTVTSAQKNPTAFYLCASSPRTSGRNLNNEQFFGPGTRLTVL.

V usage is TRBV9 and J usage is TRBJ2-2, with 14 bases aligning to TRBD2. Germline CDR1 SGDLS, CDR2 YYNGEE. This CDR3 is 17 amino acids long. J was trimmed by 7 bases and V by 0 bases; bases with no gene match: 5. DNA of the CDR3: TGTGCCAGCAGCGTAGGACTAGCGGGAGGGCGCGACGGGGAGCTGTTTTTT. This gives the protein CASSVGLAGGRDGELFF.

This chain connects TRBV4-1 to TRBJ2-1; 11 bases agree with TRBD2. This CDR3 spans 17 amino acids. Germline-derived CDR1 and CDR2 are MGHRA and YSYEKL. Unmatched junction bases numbered 11, after V lost 2 bases and J lost 8 bases. CDR3: CASSQKNSGGASDEQFF. CDR3 bases: TGCGCCAGCAGCCAAAAAAATAGCGGGGGGGCCTCGGATGAGCAGTTCTTC.

To note about this clone: A read error may produce the germline difference seen at one junction end. The gene calls are TRBV11-2 and TRBJ2-7; the D gene could be TRBD1 or TRBD2 (5 bases each). The germline CDR1 and CDR2 sequences are SGHAT and FQNNGV. This CDR3 contains 15 residues. CDR3 DNA: TGCGCCAGCAGCCAAACTAGGGACGGCTCCTACGAGCAGTACTTC. As protein: CASSQTRDGSYEQYF.

This chain joins TRBV20-1 and TRBJ2-7; D remains unclear. Germline CDR1 is DFQATT and CDR2 is SNEGSKA (reference sequence). V gave up 5 bases and J gave up 5 bases, with 7 bases separating them. The CDR3 contains 10 residues. CDR3 nucleotides: TGCAGTGCTGGCCGGAACGAGCAGTACTTC. It specifies CSAGRNEQYF.

The genes are TRBV6-4 and TRBJ2-2; perhaps TRBD1 as D (5 bases). Germline loops: CDR1 MRHNA, CDR2 SNTAGT. Trimming took 4 bases from V and 3 from J, leaving 12 bases between them. This CDR3 is 15 amino acids long. DNA for the CDR3: TGTGCCAGCAGTGGGCAGGGATCCCACACCGGGGAGCTGTTTTTT. It is translated as CASSGQGSHTGELFF.

The chain employs TRBV25-1 and TRBJ1-1; D uncertain. Germline V CDR1 and CDR2: MGHDK, SYGVNS. The CDR3 sequence is 14 residues long. The V and J ends lost 7 bases and 3 bases respectively, with 15 bases between them. This chain's CDR3 is CASIRENLDTEAFF. The CDR3 DNA reads as TGTGCCAGCATCCGGGAGAACCTGGACACTGAAGCTTTCTTT.

This clone has just a few counts. This sequence joins TRBV19 and TRBJ2-1; no definite D call. Germline CDR1 and CDR2: LNHDA and SQIVND (reference sequence). V lost 6 bases and J 8 bases, leaving 11 bases between the germline ends. The CDR3 covers 12 residues. The CDR3 DNA follows: TGTGCCAGTAGACAAGTTGGCTATGAGCAGTTCTTC. Translated: CASRQVGYEQFF.

In this sample, this clone turned up once. The genes are TRBV7-2 and TRBJ2-1; TRBD2 aligns across 7 bases. CDR3 length: 14 residues. Trimming at V came to 4 bases and at J to 7 bases, leaving 7 bases not matched to a gene. Germline V gene data show CDR1 as SGHTA and CDR2 as FQGNSA. CDR3: CASSSRTSWNEQFF. CDR3 sequence (DNA): TGTGCCAGCAGCTCCCGGACTAGTTGGAATGAGCAGTTCTTC.

The V gene is TRBV6-6, the J gene TRBJ1-4, with 9 nucleotides matching TRBD1. This CDR3 spans 13 amino acids. V gave up 6 bases and J gave up 7 bases; unmatched junction bases: 3. Germline V lookup: CDR1 MNHNY, CDR2 SVGAGI (reference sequence). The CDR3 nucleotides read TGTGCCAGCAGACAGGGGGCAAGTGAAAAACTGTTTTTT. Residues: CASRQGASEKLFF.

This clone was found many times. J is TRBJ1-5 and V is TRBV6-1; 7 bases fit TRBD1. CDR1 is MNHNS, CDR2 SASEGT, per germline. Trimming cost V 6 bases and J 2 bases; bases outside gene matches: 7. The CDR3 has 15 amino acids. CDR3 residues: CASRTTGLGNQPQHF. The CDR3 bases are TGTGCCAGCAGAACGACAGGGTTGGGCAATCAGCCCCAGCATTTT.

The chain links TRBV7-2 to TRBJ2-7; TRBD2 matches at 12 bases. CDR1 is SGHTA, CDR2 FQGNSA, per germline. The CDR3 runs 14 residues. Trimming took 5 bases from V and 4 from J; bases not matched to a gene: 3. The CDR3 loop reads CASSRGTSGYEQYF. CDR3 nucleotide sequence: TGTGCCAGCAGCCGGGGGACTAGCGGGTACGAGCAGTACTTC. Combining the CDR3 with reference TRBV7-2 and TRBJ2-7 gives the whole variable domain GAGVSQSPSNKVTEKGKDVELRCDPISGHTALYWYRQSLGQGLEFLIYFQGNSAPDKSGLPSDRFSAERTGGSVSTLTIQRTQQEDSAVYLCASSRGTSGYEQYFGPGTRLTVT.

This clone appeared once. The chain couples TRBV5-1 to TRBJ1-1; D gene unclear. Looked up from germline, CDR1 is SGHRS and CDR2 is YFSETQ. V dropped 2 bases and J dropped 1 base, with 9 bases sitting between them. The CDR3 runs 14 residues. The CDR3, as DNA: TGCGCCAGCAGCTTTTGGGTGGGGAACACTGAAGCTTTCTTT. It translates to CASSFWVGNTEAFF.

The V call is TRBV6-1, the J call TRBJ2-1, with 7 bases matching TRBD1. V was pared by 6 bases and J by 11 bases, with 4 bases of the junction left unmatched. The CDR3 loop spans 11 amino acids. Germline-derived CDR1 and CDR2 are MNHNS and SASEGT. The CDR3 DNA follows: TGTGCCAGCAGAAGACAGGGCCAGCAGTTCTTC. Amino acids: CASRRQGQQFF.

This clone has a handful of counts. The chain recombines TRBV19 with TRBJ1-2; maybe TRBD1 (6 bases). Germline CDR1 reads LNHDA; CDR2 reads SQIVND (reference sequence). The CDR3 has 13 residues. The germline V and J ends were trimmed by 4 bases and 8 bases, with 14 bases remaining between them. CDR3 amino acids: CASSRPGTYGYTF. The DNA of the CDR3 is TGTGCCAGTAGTAGGCCCGGGACATACGGCTACACCTTC.

V and J are TRBV2 and TRBJ2-4; D ambiguous. The CDR3 covers 14 residues. V was cut by 6 bases and J by 4 bases, with 13 bases left in between. From germline, CDR1 is SNHLY and CDR2 FYNNEI. DNA of the CDR3: TGTGCCAGCAGACCCCCGGTCTCAAAAAACATTCAGTACTTC. Translating gives CASRPPVSKNIQYF.

This clone showed up just once. J is TRBJ2-3 and V is TRBV10-3, with 8 bases lining up with TRBD2. Germline CDR1 and CDR2: ENHRY and SYGVKD. The CDR3 has 17 residues. Trimming at V came to 4 bases and at J to 3 bases, leaving 12 bases not matched to a gene. CDR3 protein: CAISVTSGGPVTDTQYF. The CDR3 DNA follows: TGTGCCATCAGTGTAACCTCGGGGGGGCCCGTGACAGATACGCAGTATTTT.

In this sample, this clone turned up a few times. This sequence joins TRBV9 and TRBJ2-7; D unresolved. Germline CDR1 and CDR2: SGDLS and YYNGEE. The CDR3 sequence is 13 residues long. Trimming took 1 base from V and 3 from J, leaving 8 bases between them. CDR3 protein: CASSVLPSYEQYF. Here the CDR3 DNA reads TGTGCCAGCAGCGTACTACCGAGCTACGAGCAGTACTTC.

This clone is a singleton in its sample. V gene TRBV27 combines with J gene TRBJ1-5, with 7 nucleotides matching TRBD1. V shed 5 bases and J 1 base; nucleotides not matched to a gene: 2. Germline V gene lookup returns CDR1 MNHEY and CDR2 SMNVEV (reference sequence). The length of the CDR3 is 14 residues. This chain's CDR3 is CASSLGQSNQPQHF. CDR3 sequence (DNA): TGTGCCAGCAGTCTGGGACAGAGCAATCAGCCCCAGCATTTT.

The chain couples TRBV7-8 to TRBJ1-4; 10 positions agree with TRBD1. This CDR3 is 15 amino acids long. V gave up 5 bases and J gave up 7 bases; unmatched junction bases: 7. Germline CDR1 reads SGHVS; CDR2 reads FQNEAQ. The CDR3 here is CASSRTGQGIEKLFF. Written as DNA, the CDR3 is TGTGCCAGCAGCCGTACGGGACAGGGGATTGAAAAACTGTTTTTT.

The V call is TRBV15, the J call TRBJ2-2; unclear D gene. This CDR3 region has 16 residues. V dropped 1 base and J dropped 0 bases, with 9 bases sitting between them. Per the germline V gene, CDR1 is LNHNV and CDR2 is YYDKDF (reference sequence). The CDR3 is CATSRGGRTNTGELFF. The CDR3, as DNA: TGTGCCACCAGCAGAGGGGGAAGAACGAACACCGGGGAGCTGTTTTTT.

This clone turned up a few times. The chain carries TRBV11-2 and TRBJ2-7, with 12 positions matching TRBD2. Per germline, CDR1 SGHAT and CDR2 FQNNGV. V trimming: 0 bases; J trimming: 6 bases; junction bases outside the gene matches: 3. CDR3 size: 15 residues. DNA of the CDR3: TGTGCCAGCAGCTTAGATGTGGGACTAGCGGGCGAGCAGTACTTC. Translating it yields CASSLDVGLAGEQYF. The entire variable domain, with the rest obtained from reference TRBV11-2 and TRBJ2-7, is as follows: EAGVAQSPRYKIIEKRQSVAFWCNPISGHATLYWYQQILGQGPKLLIQFQNNGVVDDSQLPKDRFSAERLKGVDSTLKIQPAKLEDSAVYLCASSLDVGLAGEQYFGPGTRLTVT.

This clone turned up a few times. V usage is TRBV7-9 and J usage is TRBJ1-1; no reliable D call. This CDR3 has 12 residues. V lost 8 bases and J 3 bases, leaving 10 bases between the germline ends. The germline gives CDR1 SEHNR, CDR2 FQNEAQ (reference sequence). The CDR3: CASQAGYTEAFF. CDR3 DNA sequence: TGTGCCAGCCAAGCCGGGTACACTGAAGCTTTCTTT.